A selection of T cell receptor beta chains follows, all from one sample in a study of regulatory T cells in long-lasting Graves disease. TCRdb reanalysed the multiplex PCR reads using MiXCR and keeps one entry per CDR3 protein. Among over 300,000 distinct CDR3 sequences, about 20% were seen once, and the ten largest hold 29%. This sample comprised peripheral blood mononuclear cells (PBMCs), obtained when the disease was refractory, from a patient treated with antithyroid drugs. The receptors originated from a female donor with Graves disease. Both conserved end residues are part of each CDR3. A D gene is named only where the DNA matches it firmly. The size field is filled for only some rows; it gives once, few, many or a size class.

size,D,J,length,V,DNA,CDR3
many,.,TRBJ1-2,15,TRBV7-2,TGTGCCAGCAGCCCCATAGTGCGGGAGGGCTATGGCTACACCTTC,CASSPIVREGYGYTF
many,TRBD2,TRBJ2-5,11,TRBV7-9,TGTGCCAGCAGCTCGGGGGGGACCCAGTACTTC,CASSSGGTQYF
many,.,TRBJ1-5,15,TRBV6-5,TGTGCCAGCAGTTCCTGGTCCACCAGCAATCAGCCCCAGCATTTT,CASSSWSTSNQPQHF
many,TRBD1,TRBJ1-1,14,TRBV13,TGTGCCAGCAGCTTCTCAGGGGGCAACACTGAAGCTTTCTTT,CASSFSGGNTEAFF
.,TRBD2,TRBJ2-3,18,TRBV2,TGTGCCAGCAGTGAAGAAGGACTAGCGGGAGGGCTCACAGATACGCAGTATTTT,CASSEEGLAGGLTDTQYF
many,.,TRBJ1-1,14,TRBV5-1,TGCGCCAGCAGCTTAGGGGACCCGCTGTCCGAAGCTTTCTTT,CASSLGDPLSEAFF
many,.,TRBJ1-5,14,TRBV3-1,TGTGCCAGCAGCCAAATGAGGGGCTATCAGCCCCAGCATTTT,CASSQMRGYQPQHF
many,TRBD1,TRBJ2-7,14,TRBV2,TGTGCCAGCATACCGGGACAGGGTAAATACGAGCAGTACTTC,CASIPGQGKYEQYF
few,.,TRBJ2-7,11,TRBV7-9,TGTGCCAGCACCTTGGGGACCGGGCAGTACTTC,CASTLGTGQYF
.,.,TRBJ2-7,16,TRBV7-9,TGTGCCAGCAGCCCCACCCCCCTGGGACACCGCTACGAGCAGTACTTC,CASSPTPLGHRYEQYF
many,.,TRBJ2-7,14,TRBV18,TGTGCCAGCTCACCACCGAGGAGGGTCGACGAGCAGTACTTC,CASSPPRRVDEQYF
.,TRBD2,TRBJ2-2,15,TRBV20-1,TGCGGTGCTAGAGGTACTAGCGGGCTCACCGGGGAGCTGTTTTTT,CGARGTSGLTGELFF
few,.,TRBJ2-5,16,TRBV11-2,TGTGCCAGCAGCTTAGAGGGAGGGGGCCGGGCAGAGACCCAGTACTTC,CASSLEGGGRAETQYF